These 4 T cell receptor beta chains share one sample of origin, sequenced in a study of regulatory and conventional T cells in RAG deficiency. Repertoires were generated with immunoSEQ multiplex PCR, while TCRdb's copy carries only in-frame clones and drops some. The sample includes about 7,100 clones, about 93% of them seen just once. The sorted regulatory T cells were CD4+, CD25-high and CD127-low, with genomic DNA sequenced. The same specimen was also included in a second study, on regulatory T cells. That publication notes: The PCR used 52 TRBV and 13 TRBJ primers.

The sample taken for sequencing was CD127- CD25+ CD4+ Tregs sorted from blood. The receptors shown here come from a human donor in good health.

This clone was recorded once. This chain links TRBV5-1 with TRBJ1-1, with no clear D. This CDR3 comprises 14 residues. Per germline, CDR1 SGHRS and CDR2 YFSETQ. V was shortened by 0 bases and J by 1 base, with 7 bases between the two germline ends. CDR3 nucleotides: TGCGCCAGCAGCTTGGCTAATGGGAACACTGAAGCTTTCTTT. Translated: CASSLANGNTEAFF.

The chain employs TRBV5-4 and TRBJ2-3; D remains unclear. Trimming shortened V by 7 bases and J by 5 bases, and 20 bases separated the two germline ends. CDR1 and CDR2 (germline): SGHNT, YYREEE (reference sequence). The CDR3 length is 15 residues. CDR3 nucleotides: TGTGCCAGCCAACACACCCGACTCACCGGAGATACGCAGTATTTT. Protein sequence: CASQHTRLTGDTQYF.

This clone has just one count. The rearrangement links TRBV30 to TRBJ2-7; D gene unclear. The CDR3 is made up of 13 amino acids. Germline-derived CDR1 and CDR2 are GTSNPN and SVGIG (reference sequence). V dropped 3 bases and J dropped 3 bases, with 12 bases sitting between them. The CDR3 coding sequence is TGTGCCTGGAGGCTTTCACTGAACTACGAGCAGTACTTC. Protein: CAWRLSLNYEQYF.

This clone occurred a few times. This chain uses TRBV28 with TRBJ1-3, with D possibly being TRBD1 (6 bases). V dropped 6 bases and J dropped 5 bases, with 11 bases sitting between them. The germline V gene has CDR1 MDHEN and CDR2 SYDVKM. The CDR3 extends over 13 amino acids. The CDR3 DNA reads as TGTGCCAGCAGACGAGGACAGCGAAACACCATATATTTT. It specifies CASRRGQRNTIYF.